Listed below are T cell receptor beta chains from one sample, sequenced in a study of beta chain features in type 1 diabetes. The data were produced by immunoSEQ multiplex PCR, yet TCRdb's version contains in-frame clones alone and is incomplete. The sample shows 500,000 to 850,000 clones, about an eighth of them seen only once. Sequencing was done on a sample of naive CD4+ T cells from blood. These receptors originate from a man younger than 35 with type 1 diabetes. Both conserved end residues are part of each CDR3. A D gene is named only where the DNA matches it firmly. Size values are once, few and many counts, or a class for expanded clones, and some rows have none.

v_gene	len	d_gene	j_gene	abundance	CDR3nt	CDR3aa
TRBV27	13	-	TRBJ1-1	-	TGTGCCAGCAGTTTAATCGGGCAGGCTGAAGCTTTCTTT	CASSLIGQAEAFF
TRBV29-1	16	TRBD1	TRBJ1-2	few	TGCAGCGTCTTTCTGGGGACAGGGGAGGAAGCGCGCGGCTACACCTTC	CSVFLGTGEEARGYTF
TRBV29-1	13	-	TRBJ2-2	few	TGCAGCGGCCGATTTCTAAACACCGGGGAGCTGTTTTTT	CSGRFLNTGELFF
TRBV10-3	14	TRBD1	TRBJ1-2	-	TGTGCCATCAGTGCGGACAGGGTCCCCTATGGCTACACCTTC	CAISADRVPYGYTF
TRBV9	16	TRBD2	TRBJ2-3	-	TGTGCCAGCAGCGTAGCGGGGGGCGGGAGGACAGATACGCAGTATTTT	CASSVAGGGRTDTQYF
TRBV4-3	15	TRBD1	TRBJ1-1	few	TGCGCCAGCAGCTTCAGACAGGGGGCTTTAACTGAAGCTTTCTTT	CASSFRQGALTEAFF
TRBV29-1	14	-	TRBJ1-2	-	TGCAGCGTTGAAGATAGTATGGCTAACTATGGCTACACCTTC	CSVEDSMANYGYTF
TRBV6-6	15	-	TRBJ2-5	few	TGTGCCAGCAGTTACGCGACACTAGAACAAGAGACCCAGTACTTC	CASSYATLEQETQYF
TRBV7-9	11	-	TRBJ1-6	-	TGTGCCAGCAGCTTAGCTGCGGCCCTCCACTTT	CASSLAAALHF
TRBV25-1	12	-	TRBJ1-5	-	TGTGCCAGCAGTCTGCCCGATCAGCCCCAGCATTTT	CASSLPDQPQHF
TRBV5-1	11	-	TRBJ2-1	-	TGCGCCAGCAGAGCAATCAATGAGCAGTTCTTC	CASRAINEQFF
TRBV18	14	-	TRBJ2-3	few	TGTGCCAGCTCACTGAGACTGGACACAGATACGCAGTATTTT	CASSLRLDTDTQYF
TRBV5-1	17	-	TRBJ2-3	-	TGCGCCAGCAGTCCGGGGGAGCGGGCGACTGACACAGATACGCAGTATTTT	CASSPGERATDTDTQYF
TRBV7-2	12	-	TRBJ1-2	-	TGTGCCAGCACCACGGGCATATATGGCTACACCTTC	CASTTGIYGYTF
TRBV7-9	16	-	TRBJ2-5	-	TGTGCCAGCAGCCGAGGCGATCGGTCCGGCTTGGAGACCCAGTACTTC	CASSRGDRSGLETQYF
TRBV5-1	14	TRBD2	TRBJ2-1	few	TGCGCCAGCATTTTGCGGGAGGGCTACAATGAGCAGTTCTTC	CASILREGYNEQFF
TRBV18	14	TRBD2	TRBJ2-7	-	TGTGCCAGCTCTATAGCGGGAGGGACCCACGAGCAGTACTTC	CASSIAGGTHEQYF
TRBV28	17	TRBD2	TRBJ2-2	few	TGTGCCAGCAGCTCGCTAGCGGGAGGCCTGAACACCGGGGAGCTGTTTTTT	CASSSLAGGLNTGELFF
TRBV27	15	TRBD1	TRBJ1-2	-	TGTGCCAGCAGTCCCTCCTGGACAGGGTTCGGTGGCTACACCTTC	CASSPSWTGFGGYTF
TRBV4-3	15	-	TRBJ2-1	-	TGCGCCAGCAGCCAAGAGTTAAGCTCCTACAATGAGCAGTTCTTC	CASSQELSSYNEQFF
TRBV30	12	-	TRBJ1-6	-	TGTGCCGGGAGAAGGGATAATTCACCCCTCCACTTT	CAGRRDNSPLHF
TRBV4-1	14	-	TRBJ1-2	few	TGCGCCAGCAGCCAAGGCTTGTCAGAATATGGCTACACCTTC	CASSQGLSEYGYTF
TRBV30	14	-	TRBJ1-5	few	TGTGCCTGGAGTGGGGGATATAGCAATCAGCCCCAGCATTTT	CAWSGGYSNQPQHF
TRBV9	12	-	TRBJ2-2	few	TGTGCCAGCAGCGTTCGAGGCGGGGAGCTGTTTTTT	CASSVRGGELFF
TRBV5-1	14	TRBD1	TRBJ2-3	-	TGCGCCAGCAGCGGGGACAGCGGCACAGATACGCAGTATTTT	CASSGDSGTDTQYF
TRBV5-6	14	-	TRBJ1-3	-	TGTGCCAGCAGCTTACCAGGTTCCGAAAACACCATATATTTT	CASSLPGSENTIYF
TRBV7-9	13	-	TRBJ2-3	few	TGTGCCAGCAGCCTCCACAGCACAGATACGCAGTATTTT	CASSLHSTDTQYF
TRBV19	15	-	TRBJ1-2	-	TGTGCCAGTAGTATCCCATCCCCAGGGTGGGATGGCTACACCTTC	CASSIPSPGWDGYTF
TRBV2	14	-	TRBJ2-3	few	TGTGCCAGCAGTGGGCAATCTAGCACAGATACGCAGTATTTT	CASSGQSSTDTQYF
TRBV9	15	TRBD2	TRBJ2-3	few	TGTGCCAGCAGCGCGACTAGCGAAAGCACAGATACGCAGTATTTT	CASSATSESTDTQYF
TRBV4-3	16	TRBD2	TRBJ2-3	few	TGCGCCAGCAGCCACCGAGCGGGGTTCTACACAGATACGCAGTATTTT	CASSHRAGFYTDTQYF
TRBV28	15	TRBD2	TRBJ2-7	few	TGTGCCAGCAGAGAGCCTAGCGGGGGCGCCTACGAGCAGTACTTC	CASREPSGGAYEQYF
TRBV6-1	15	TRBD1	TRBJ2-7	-	TGTGCCAGCAGTGAACGGGACAGGGCTTCCTACGAGCAGTACTTC	CASSERDRASYEQYF
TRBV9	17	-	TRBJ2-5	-	TGTGCCAGCAGCGTACTTGGGGGGCTTAATATCGGGGAGACCCAGTACTTC	CASSVLGGLNIGETQYF
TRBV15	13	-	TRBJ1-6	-	TGTGCCACCACGGGGTCATATAATTCACCCCTCCACTTT	CATTGSYNSPLHF
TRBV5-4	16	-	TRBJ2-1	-	TGTGCCAGCAGAGACCAACTACTCGGGTCCTACAATGAGCAGTTCTTC	CASRDQLLGSYNEQFF
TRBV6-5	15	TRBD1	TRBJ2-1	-	TGTGCCAGCAGGGGGGTGACAGGGGACCCTAATGAGCAGTTCTTC	CASRGVTGDPNEQFF
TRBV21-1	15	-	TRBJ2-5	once	TGTGCCAGCAGCAAAGGGCAGGGAGAACAAGAGACCCAGTACTTC	CASSKGQGEQETQYF
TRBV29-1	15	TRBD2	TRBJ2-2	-	TGCAGCGTCCAAACTAGAGCGGGAGGTACCGGGGAGCTGTTTTTT	CSVQTRAGGTGELFF
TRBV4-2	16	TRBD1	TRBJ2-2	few	TGTGCCAGCAGCCAAGGCCTGACAGGGGTTGGCGGGGAGCTGTTTTTT	CASSQGLTGVGGELFF
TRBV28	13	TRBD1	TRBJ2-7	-	TGTGCCAGCAGCACGGGACAGAGCTACGAGCAGTACTTC	CASSTGQSYEQYF
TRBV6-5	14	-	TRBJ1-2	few	TGTGCCAGCAGTTACGGGAGAGGGATAAATGGCTACACCTTC	CASSYGRGINGYTF
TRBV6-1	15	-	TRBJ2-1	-	TGTGCCAGCAGTAAACTAGCTAGAGAATACAATGAGCAGTTCTTC	CASSKLAREYNEQFF
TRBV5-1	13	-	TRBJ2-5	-	TGCGCCAGCAGCCGGGACCTTCAAGAGACCCAGTACTTC	CASSRDLQETQYF
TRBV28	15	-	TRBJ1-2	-	TGTGCCAGCAGCGGAGAGACCACAAGGTACTATGGCTACACCTTC	CASSGETTRYYGYTF
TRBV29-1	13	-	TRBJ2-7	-	TGCAGCGTTGAGGGTTCGCTGACCTACGAGCAGTACTTC	CSVEGSLTYEQYF
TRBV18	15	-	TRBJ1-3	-	TGTGCCAGCTCACCCCTTACAGGGTTCGGAAACACCATATATTTT	CASSPLTGFGNTIYF
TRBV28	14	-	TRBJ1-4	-	TGTGCCAGCAACGTGCCCGGGGCCTTTGGAAAACTGTTTTTT	CASNVPGAFGKLFF
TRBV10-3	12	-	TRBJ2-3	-	TGTGCCATCAGTGATGGGGGAAATACGCAGTATTTT	CAISDGGNTQYF
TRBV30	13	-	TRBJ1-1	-	TGTGCCTGGACCCCCACAGGGTACACTGAAGCTTTCTTT	CAWTPTGYTEAFF
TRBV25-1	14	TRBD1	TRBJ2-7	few	TGTGCCAGCAGCCAATTGGGGACAGTCTACGAGCAGTACTTC	CASSQLGTVYEQYF
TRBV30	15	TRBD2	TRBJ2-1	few	TGTGCCTGGAGTTTTAGCGGGGGTTGGTCCAATGAGCAGTTCTTC	CAWSFSGGWSNEQFF
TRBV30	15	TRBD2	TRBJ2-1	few	TGTGCCTGGAGTGTACGACTAGCGGCAAACAATGAGCAGTTCTTC	CAWSVRLAANNEQFF
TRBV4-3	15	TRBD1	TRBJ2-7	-	TGCGCCAGCAGCCAACTAGGGACAGGGGGCGGTCTTCTGTACTTC	CASSQLGTGGGLLYF
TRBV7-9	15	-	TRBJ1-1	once	TGTGCCAGCAGCTTGAACAGGGAAGTAGGCACTGAAGCTTTCTTT	CASSLNREVGTEAFF
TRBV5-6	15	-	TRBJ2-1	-	TGTGCCAGCAGCTTCCCGGCAGTGGGCTACAATGAGCAGTTCTTC	CASSFPAVGYNEQFF
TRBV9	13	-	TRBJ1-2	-	TGTGCCAGCAGCCCGGAAGGGTCGTATGGCTACACCTTC	CASSPEGSYGYTF
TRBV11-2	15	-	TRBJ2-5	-	TGTGCCAGCAGCTTAGACCCAGGGACTTTCGAGACCCAGTACTTC	CASSLDPGTFETQYF
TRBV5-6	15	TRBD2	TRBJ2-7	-	TGTGCCAGCAGCGTAACCGGGAGGGCCTCCTACGAGCAGTACTTC	CASSVTGRASYEQYF
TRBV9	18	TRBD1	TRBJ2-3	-	TGTGCCAGCAGCGTACCTATCCGAGGACAGGGGGCCACAGATACGCAGTATTTT	CASSVPIRGQGATDTQYF